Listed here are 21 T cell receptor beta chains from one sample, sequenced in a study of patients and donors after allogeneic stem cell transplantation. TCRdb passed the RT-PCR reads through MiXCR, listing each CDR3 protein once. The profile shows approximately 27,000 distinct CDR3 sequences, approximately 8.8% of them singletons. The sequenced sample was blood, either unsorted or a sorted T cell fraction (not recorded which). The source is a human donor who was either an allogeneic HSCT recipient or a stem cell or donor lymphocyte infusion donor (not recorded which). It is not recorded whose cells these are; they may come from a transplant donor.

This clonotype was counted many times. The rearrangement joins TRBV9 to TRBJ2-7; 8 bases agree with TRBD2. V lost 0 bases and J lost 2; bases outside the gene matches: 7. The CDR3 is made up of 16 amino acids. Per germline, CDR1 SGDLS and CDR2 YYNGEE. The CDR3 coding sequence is TGTGCCAGCAGCGTAGACGGGAGGGCCTTTACCTACGAGCAGTACTTC. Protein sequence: CASSVDGRAFTYEQYF.

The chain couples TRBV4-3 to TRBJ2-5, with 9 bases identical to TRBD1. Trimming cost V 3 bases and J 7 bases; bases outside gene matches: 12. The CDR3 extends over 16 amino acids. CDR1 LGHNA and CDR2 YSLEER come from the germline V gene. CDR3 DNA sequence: TGCGCCAGCAGCCAGGGGGACAGGGTAGGAATCGGGACCCAGTACTTC. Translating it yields CASSQGDRVGIGTQYF.

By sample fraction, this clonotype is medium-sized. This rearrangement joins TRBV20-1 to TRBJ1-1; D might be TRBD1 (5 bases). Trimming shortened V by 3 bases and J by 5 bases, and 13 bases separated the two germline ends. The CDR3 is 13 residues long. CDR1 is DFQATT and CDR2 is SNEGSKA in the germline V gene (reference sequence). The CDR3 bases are TGCAGTGCTAGTCACGGGAGGGGAACTGAAGCTTTCTTT. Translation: CSASHGRGTEAFF.

As DNA, the CDR3 is TGCAGTGCTAGAAACCCACGGGGGACGGACAGTAGAAACACCATATATTTT. Amino acid sequence: CSARNPRGTDSRNTIYF. J is TRBJ1-3 and V is TRBV20-1, with a tentative D call TRBD1 (6 bases). This CDR3 contains 17 residues. The germline gives CDR1 DFQATT, CDR2 SNEGSKA (reference sequence). Trimming removed 2 bases at V and 5 bases at J, with 22 bases between.

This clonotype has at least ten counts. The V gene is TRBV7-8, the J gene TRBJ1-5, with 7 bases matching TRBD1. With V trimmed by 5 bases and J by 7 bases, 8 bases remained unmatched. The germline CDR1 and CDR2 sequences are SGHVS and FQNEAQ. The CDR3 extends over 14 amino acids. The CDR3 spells CASSPDRARQPQHF. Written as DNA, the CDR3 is TGTGCCAGCAGCCCCGACAGGGCTCGGCAGCCCCAGCATTTT.

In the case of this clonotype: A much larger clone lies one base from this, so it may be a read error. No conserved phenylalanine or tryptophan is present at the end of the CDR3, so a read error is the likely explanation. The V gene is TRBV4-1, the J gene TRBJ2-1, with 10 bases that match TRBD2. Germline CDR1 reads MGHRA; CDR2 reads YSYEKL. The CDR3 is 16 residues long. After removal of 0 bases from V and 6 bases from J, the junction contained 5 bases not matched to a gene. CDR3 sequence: CASSQDPTSGTNEQFL. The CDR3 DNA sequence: TGCGCCAGCAGCCAAGATCCAACTAGCGGGACCAATGAGCAGTTCTTG.

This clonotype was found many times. CDR3 bases: TGTGCCAGCAGCTTAGACGCTGGGGTAATCTACGAGCAGTACTTC. It translates to CASSLDAGVIYEQYF. The chain recombines TRBV7-9 with TRBJ2-7; D is ambiguous. The V gene's germline CDR1 is SEHNR and CDR2 FQNEAQ (reference sequence). The CDR3 contains 15 residues. V was pared by 1 base and J by 3 bases, with 13 bases between.

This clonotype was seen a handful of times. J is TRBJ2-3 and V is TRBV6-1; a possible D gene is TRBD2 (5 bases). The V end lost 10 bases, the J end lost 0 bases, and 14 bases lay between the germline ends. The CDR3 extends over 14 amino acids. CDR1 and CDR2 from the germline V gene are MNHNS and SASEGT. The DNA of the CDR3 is TGTGCCATTTCGCTGCGGGCCAGCACAGATACGCAGTATTTT. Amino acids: CAISLRASTDTQYF.

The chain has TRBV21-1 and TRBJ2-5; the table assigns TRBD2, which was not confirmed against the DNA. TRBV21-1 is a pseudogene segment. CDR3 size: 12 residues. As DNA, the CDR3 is TGTGCCAGCACCTGCGGGGTGGAGACCCAGTACTTC. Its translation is CASTCGVETQYF.

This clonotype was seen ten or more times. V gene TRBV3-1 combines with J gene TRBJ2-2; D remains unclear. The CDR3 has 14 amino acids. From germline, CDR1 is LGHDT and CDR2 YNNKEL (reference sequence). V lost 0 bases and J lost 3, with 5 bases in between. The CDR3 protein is CASSQERYTGELFF. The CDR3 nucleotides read TGTGCCAGCAGCCAAGAAAGGTACACCGGGGAGCTGTTTTTT.

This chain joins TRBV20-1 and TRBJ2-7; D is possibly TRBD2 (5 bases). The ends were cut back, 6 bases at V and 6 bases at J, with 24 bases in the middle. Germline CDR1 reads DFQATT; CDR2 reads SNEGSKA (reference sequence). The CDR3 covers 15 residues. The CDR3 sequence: CSALAFGLNSPEQYF. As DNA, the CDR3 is TGCAGTGCGCTAGCTTTCGGCCTTAATAGTCCCGAGCAGTACTTC.

As DNA, the CDR3 is TGCGCCAGCAGCTTGGAACTAGGACTAGCGGGAGCCTACGAGCAGTACTTC. Translation: CASSLELGLAGAYEQYF. The V call is TRBV5-1, the J call TRBJ2-7; 13 nucleotides agree with TRBD2. Unmatched junction bases numbered 5, after V lost 0 bases and J lost 2 bases. Germline V gene lookup returns CDR1 SGHRS and CDR2 YFSETQ. The CDR3 sequence is 17 residues long. Using reference TRBV5-1 and TRBJ2-7 for the parts outside the CDR3, the full variable domain is KAGVTQTPRYLIKTRGQQVTLSCSPISGHRSVSWYQQTPGQGLQFLFEYFSETQRNKGNFPGRFSGRQFSNSRSEMNVSTLELGDSALYLCASSLELGLAGAYEQYFGPGTRLTVT.

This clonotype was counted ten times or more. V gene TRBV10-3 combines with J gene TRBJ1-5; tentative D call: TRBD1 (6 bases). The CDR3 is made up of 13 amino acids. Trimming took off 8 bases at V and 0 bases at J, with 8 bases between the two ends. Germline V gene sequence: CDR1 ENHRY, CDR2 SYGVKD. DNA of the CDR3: TGTGCCATCGGACAGAGTAGCAATCAGCCCCAGCATTTT. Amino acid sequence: CAIGQSSNQPQHF.

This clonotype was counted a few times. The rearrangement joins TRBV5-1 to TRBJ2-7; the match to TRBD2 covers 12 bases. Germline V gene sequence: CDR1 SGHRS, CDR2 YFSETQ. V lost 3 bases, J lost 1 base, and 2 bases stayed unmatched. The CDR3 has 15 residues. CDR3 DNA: TGCGCCAGCAGCTCACTAGCGGGAGGTTCCTACGAGCAGTACTTC. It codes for CASSSLAGGSYEQYF.

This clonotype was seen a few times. As DNA, the CDR3 is TGTGCCATCAGTGAGTCGACTCCCAATGAGCAGTTCTTC. Translating gives CAISESTPNEQFF. The genes are TRBV10-3 and TRBJ2-1; unclear D gene. This CDR3 spans 13 amino acids. Germline CDR1 is ENHRY and CDR2 is SYGVKD. V was trimmed by 0 bases and J by 6 bases, leaving 6 bases between them.

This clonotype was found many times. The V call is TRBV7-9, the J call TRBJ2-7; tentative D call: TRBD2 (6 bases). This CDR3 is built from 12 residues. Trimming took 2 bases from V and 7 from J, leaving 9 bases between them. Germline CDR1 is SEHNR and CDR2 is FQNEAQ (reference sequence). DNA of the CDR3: TGTGCCAGCAGCTTATCCCGGGGGGAGCAGTACTTC. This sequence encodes CASSLSRGEQYF.

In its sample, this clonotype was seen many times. The CDR3: CSAGTPVQPQHF. The CDR3 coding sequence is TGCAGTGCCGGGACCCCAGTCCAGCCCCAGCATTTT. This chain links TRBV20-1 with TRBJ1-5, with D perhaps TRBD1 (5 bases). The CDR3 loop spans 12 amino acids. Germline loops: CDR1 DFQATT, CDR2 SNEGSKA (reference sequence). V gave up 6 bases and J gave up 7 bases, with 13 bases separating them.

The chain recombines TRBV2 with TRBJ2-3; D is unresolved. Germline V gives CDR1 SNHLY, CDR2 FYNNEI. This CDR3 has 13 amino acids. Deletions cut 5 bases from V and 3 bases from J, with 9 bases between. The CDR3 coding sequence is TGTGCCAGCAGTCACCCCAGTACAGATACGCAGTATTTT. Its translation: CASSHPSTDTQYF.

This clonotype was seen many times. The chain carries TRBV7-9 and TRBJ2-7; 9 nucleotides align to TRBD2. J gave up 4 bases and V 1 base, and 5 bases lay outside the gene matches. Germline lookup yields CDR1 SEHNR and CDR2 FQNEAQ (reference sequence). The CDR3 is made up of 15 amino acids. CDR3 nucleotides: TGTGCCAGCAGCTTAGGGACTAGCGCGATTTACGAGCAGTACTTC. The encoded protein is CASSLGTSAIYEQYF.

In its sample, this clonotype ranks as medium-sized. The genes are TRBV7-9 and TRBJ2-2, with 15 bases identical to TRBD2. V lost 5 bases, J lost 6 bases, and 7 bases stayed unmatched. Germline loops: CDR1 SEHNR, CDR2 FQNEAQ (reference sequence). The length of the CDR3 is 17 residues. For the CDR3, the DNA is TGTGCCAGCAGCAGGGGACTAGCGGGAGGATTTGCCGGGGAGCTGTTTTTT. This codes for CASSRGLAGGFAGELFF.

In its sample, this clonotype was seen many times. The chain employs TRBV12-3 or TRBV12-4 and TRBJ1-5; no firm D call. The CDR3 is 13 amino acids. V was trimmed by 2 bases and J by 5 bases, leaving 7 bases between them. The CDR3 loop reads CASSLRAYQPQHF. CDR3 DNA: TGTGCCAGCAGTTTAAGGGCCTATCAGCCCCAGCATTTT.